This T cell receptor (beta chain) was recovered during a study of T cell responses to AZD1222 COVID-19 vaccine. The method was immunoSEQ multiplex PCR; TCRdb's version includes in-frame clones alone and lacks a portion of them. The sample consists of 86,000 or so clones, under 95% of them appearing once. V lost 6 bases to trimming and J lost 3 bases; unmatched junction nucleotides: 9. Germline assignment: CDR1 LNHNV and CDR2 YYDKDF (reference sequence). The CDR3 spans 16 residues. Specimen: peripheral blood, collected on day 0 of AZD1222 vaccination. The TCR comes from an adult in good health. This chain connects TRBV15 to TRBJ1-3; 9 nucleotides agree with TRBD1. This CDR3 reads CATSSGGTGSGNTIYF. The CDR3 bases are TGTGCCACCAGTAGTGGGGGGACAGGGAGTGGAAACACCATATATTTT.